This is a list of T cell receptor beta chains from one sample in a study of OX40 agonist ivuxolimab in advanced cancers. Generated by immunoSEQ multiplex PCR, the TCRdb table keeps only in-frame clones and is missing some. The sample has about 54,000 clones; 80% to 90% are singletons. The material sequenced was CD4+ or CD8+ T cells sorted from blood, taken in a trial of the OX40 agonist ivuxolimab. Receptor source: an adult with an advanced solid tumor such as melanoma, head and neck, liver or kidney cancer. Both conserved end residues are trimmed from each CDR3. Expanded clones get a size class; other rows say once, few or many, or leave the size out.

clone_size,v_call,cdr3_aa
-,TRBV19,ASSIGGQGAYEQY
-,TRBV5-6,ASSSQTDPIENYNSPLH
-,TRBV19,ASTVQGVNTEAF
few,TRBV6-1,ASSEQVGGPDNLYGYT
-,TRBV6-5,ASTRGAPGELF
-,TRBV9,ASSVGAATVGDTQY
-,TRBV15,ATSRRTGRNTGELF
-,TRBV9,ASSPTSARSYNEQF
-,TRBV19,ASSLGEDTGELF
-,TRBV15,ATSRDVATYEQY
once,TRBV14,ASSPGFRGQQFENEQF
-,TRBV6-5,ASREAGGGGEQF
-,TRBV5-1,ASSLNDPRNTEAF
once,TRBV6-1,ASSGPRVWENTGELF
-,TRBV10-2,ASSESVGNEKLF
-,TRBV2,ASSPGGRDSPLH
-,TRBV4-1,ASSQPTASLAKNIQY
-,TRBV14,ASSQGRAEQY
-,TRBV11-2,ASSWVQNQPQH
-,TRBV18,ASSRDLSTNEKLF
few,TRBV6-6,ASSASGSYEQY
-,TRBV6-6,ASSRGGASGRNEQF
-,TRBV18,ASSHSRTGDGNTIY
few,TRBV28,ASISRWTENTEAF
-,TRBV27,ASSYRRRESSYNEQF
once,TRBV30,AWIRIGQSGNTIY
-,TRBV10-3,AISESREGDEQY
-,TRBV15,ATSTLSNTEAF
-,TRBV7-2,ASSPGGSYTGELF
-,TRBV19,ASSLEPGLAGADTQY
-,TRBV9,ASSLMTGGFQETQY
-,TRBV6-1,ASSLGQGAGELF
-,TRBV7-9,ASSESNRVHEQF
-,TRBV9,ASSLQFSNYGYT
-,TRBV6-1,ASSRTEDEQY
-,TRBV2,ASSEGVQSNYGYT
-,TRBV2,ASSEAGMRYT
-,TRBV19,ASSIDATLAGVINEQF
-,TRBV11-1,ASSLDGQGYEQF
-,TRBV29-1,SVKTSGEAYEQY
-,TRBV5-1,ASSATSGSSYNEQF
-,TRBV6-6,ASISTGTGYGYT
once,TRBV6-5,ASTRPNPYNEQF
few,TRBV5-4,ASSAEGRNEKLF
-,TRBV5-1,ASSLGIGETQY